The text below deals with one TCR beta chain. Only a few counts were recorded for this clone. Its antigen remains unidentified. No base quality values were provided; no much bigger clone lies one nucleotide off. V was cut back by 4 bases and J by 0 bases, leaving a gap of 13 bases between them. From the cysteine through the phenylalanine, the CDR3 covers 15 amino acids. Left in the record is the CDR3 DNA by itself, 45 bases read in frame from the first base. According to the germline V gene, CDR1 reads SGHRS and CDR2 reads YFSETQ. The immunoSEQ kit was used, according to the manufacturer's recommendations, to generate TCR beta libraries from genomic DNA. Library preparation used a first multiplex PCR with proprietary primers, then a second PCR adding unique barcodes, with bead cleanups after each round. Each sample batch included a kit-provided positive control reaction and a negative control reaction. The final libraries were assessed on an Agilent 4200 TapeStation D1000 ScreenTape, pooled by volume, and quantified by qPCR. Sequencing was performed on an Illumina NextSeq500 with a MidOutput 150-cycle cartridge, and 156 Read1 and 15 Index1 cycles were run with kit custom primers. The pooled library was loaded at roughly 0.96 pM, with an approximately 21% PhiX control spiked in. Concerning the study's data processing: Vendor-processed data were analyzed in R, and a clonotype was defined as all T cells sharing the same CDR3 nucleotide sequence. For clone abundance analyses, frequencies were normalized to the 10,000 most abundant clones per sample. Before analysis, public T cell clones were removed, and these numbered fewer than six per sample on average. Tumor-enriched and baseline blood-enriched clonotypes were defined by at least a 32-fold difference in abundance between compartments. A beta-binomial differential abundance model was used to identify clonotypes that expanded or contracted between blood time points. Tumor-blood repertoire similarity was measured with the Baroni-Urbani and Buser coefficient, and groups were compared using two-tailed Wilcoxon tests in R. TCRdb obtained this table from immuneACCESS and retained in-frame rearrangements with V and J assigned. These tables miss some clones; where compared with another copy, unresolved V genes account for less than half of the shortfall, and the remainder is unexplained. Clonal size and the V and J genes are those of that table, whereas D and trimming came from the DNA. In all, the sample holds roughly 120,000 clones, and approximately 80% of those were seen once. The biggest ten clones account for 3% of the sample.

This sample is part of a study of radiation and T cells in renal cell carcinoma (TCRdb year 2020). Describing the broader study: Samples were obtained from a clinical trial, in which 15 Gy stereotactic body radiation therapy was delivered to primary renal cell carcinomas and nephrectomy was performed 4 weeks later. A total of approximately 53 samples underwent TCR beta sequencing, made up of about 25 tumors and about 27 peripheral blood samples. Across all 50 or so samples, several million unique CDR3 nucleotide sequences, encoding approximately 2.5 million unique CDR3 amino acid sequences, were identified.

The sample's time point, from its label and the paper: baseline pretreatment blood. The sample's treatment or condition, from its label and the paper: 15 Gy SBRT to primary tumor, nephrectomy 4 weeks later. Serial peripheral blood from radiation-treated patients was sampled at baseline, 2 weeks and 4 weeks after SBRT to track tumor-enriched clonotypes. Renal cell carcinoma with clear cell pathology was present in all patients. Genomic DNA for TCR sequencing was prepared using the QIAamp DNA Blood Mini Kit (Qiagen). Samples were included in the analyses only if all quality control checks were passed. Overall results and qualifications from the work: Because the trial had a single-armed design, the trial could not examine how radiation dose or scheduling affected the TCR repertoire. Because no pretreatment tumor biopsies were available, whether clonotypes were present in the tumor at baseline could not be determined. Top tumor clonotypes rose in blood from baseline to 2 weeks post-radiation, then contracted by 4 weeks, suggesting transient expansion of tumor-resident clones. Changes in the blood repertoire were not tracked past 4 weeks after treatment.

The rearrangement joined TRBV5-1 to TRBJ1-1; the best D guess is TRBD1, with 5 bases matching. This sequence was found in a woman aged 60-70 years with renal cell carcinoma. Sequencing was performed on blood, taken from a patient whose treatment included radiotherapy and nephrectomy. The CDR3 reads CASSRGPGVNTEAFF. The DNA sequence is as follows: TGCGCCAGCAGCCGGGGCCCGGGGGTGAACACTGAAGCTTTCTTT.